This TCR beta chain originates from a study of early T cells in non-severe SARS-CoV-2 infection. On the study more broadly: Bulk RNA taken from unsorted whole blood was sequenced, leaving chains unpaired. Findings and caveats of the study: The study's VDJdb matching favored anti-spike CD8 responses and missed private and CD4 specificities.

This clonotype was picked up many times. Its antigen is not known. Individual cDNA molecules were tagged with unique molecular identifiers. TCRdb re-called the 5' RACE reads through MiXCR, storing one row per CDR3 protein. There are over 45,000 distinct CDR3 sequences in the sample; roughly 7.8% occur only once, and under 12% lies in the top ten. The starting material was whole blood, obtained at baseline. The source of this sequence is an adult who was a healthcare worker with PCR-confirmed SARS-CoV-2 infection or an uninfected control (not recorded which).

The CDR3 here is CSVGVPGANVLTF. The CDR3, as DNA: TGCAGCGTTGGAGTCCCTGGGGCCAACGTCCTGACTTTC. V and J are TRBV29-1 and TRBJ2-6; no definite D call. The CDR3 is made up of 13 amino acids. Germline assignment: CDR1 SQVTM and CDR2 ANQGSEA. V lost 4 bases to trimming and J lost 2 bases, with 6 bases between them.